The subject of this entry is one TCR beta chain. Authors' methods: Amplifying reference gene primers gave estimates of nucleated cell counts. Measured with immunoSEQ multiplex PCR; TCRdb has only the in-frame clones, and not every one. D and trimming were read from the DNA, whereas the V and J calls and clone size are those reported in that table. Of 50,000 to 65,000 clones in the sample, about 88% were seen once. The sample is drawn from a study of blood T cell repertoires in COVID-19. This sequence was found in a man between 60 and 75 years old with acute or convalescent COVID-19. Sequencing was performed on peripheral blood.

The DNA for the CDR3 is TGTGCCAGTACTAGCGGGGGGGCCACCGGGGAGCTGTTTTTT. This gives the protein CASTSGGATGELFF. The chain has TRBV4-2 and TRBJ2-2, with 13 nucleotides matching TRBD2. Germline assignment: CDR1 LGHNA and CDR2 YNFKEQ. This CDR3 is 14 amino acids long. V lost 9 bases and J lost 4; bases outside the gene matches: 2.